These 25 T cell receptor beta chains originate from one sample sequenced in a study of CD8+CD57+ T cells in acquired aplastic anemia. The template for TCR beta VDJ and CDR3 sequence profiling was genomic DNA. TCRdb passed the reads through MiXCR, listing each CDR3 protein once. This sample has about 290,000 distinct CDR3 sequences, with 56% found just once. Sequencing involved patients with CD8+CD57+ cell expansion previously shown by flow cytometry. Sequenced material: sorted CD4+, CD8+, or CD8+CD57+ T cells (not recorded which) from PBMCs. These receptors were taken from a human donor with aplastic anemia.

V gene TRBV9 combines with J gene TRBJ2-7; no firm D call. With 5 bases removed from V and 9 bases from J, the gap between germline ends came to 6 bases. The CDR3 consists of 9 residues. Germline V CDR1 and CDR2: SGDLS, YYNGEE. The CDR3 nucleotides read TGTGCCAGCAGTGACGGGCAGTACTTC. Encoded protein: CASSDGQYF.

This clonotype was recorded many times. The CDR3 DNA follows: TGCGCCAGCAGTGAGTCAGAGGTCGTGAATGAAAAACTGTTTTTT. It is translated as CASSESEVVNEKLFF. The chain joins TRBV10-2 to TRBJ1-4; D is undetermined. This CDR3 comprises 15 residues. V lost 0 bases, J lost 5 bases, and 10 bases lay in between. CDR1 and CDR2 from the germline V gene are WSHSY and SAAADI.

V gene TRBV19 combines with J gene TRBJ1-2; D perhaps matches TRBD1 (5 bases). Per the germline V gene, CDR1 is LNHDA and CDR2 is SQIVND (reference sequence). The CDR3 is 13 residues long. V lost 0 bases and J lost 7, with 9 bases in between. The DNA of the CDR3 is TGTGCCAGTAGTATAGATCGGGACGGTGGCTACACCTTC. It is translated as CASSIDRDGGYTF.

This chain uses TRBV12-3 or TRBV12-4 with TRBJ1-1, with 9 nucleotides matching TRBD1. The CDR3 runs to 15 residues. Trimming cost V 8 bases and J 4 bases; bases outside gene matches: 11. In DNA, the CDR3 is TGTGCCAGCGATCGGGGACAGGGTGGGATCACTGAAGCTTTCTTT. Protein product: CASDRGQGGITEAFF.

This clonotype came up many times. The chain joins TRBV19 to TRBJ2-4; 8 nucleotides align to TRBD2. This CDR3 has 17 amino acids. V lost 6 bases to trimming and J lost 3 bases; unmatched junction nucleotides: 13. Germline V gene lookup returns CDR1 LNHDA and CDR2 SQIVND (reference sequence). The CDR3 nucleotides are TGTGCCAGTAGCAACATTCAAGCGGGAGAAATCAAAAACATTCAGTACTTC. It translates to CASSNIQAGEIKNIQYF. Full variable domain (remainder filled in from reference TRBV19 and TRBJ2-4): DGGITQSPKYLFRKEGQNVTLSCEQNLNHDAMYWYRQDPGQGLRLIYYSQIVNDFQKGDIAEGYSVSREKKESFPLTVTSAQKNPTAFYLCASSNIQAGEIKNIQYFGAGTRLSVL.

This chain joins TRBV2 and TRBJ2-2; D uncertain. There are 16 residues in the CDR3. The germline V and J ends were trimmed by 1 base and 6 bases, with 15 bases remaining between them. CDR1 is SNHLY and CDR2 is FYNNEI in the germline V gene. CDR3 DNA sequence: TGTGCCAGCAGTGAAGGGCAGGCCGCGTGGGCCGGGGAGCTGTTTTTT. Protein product: CASSEGQAAWAGELFF.

The chain uses TRBV7-8 and TRBJ2-7, with 7 bases that match TRBD1. The CDR3 sequence is 13 residues long. V was clipped by 4 bases and J by 5 bases; unmatched bases: 5. Germline V gives CDR1 SGHVS, CDR2 FQNEAQ. This chain's CDR3 is CASSSTGKHEQYF. Written as DNA, the CDR3 is TGTGCCAGCAGCTCGACAGGGAAGCACGAGCAGTACTTC.

This clonotype showed up many times. CDR3 DNA sequence: TGTGCCAGTAGTCCAGTGGGACAGACGATACTACAGCAGTTCTTC. It is translated as CASSPVGQTILQQFF. The V gene is TRBV19, the J gene TRBJ2-1, with TRBD1 matching 7 bases. This CDR3 region has 15 residues. The V gene end was trimmed by 5 bases and the J gene end by 11 bases; junction bases not matched to a gene: 15. Germline V gives CDR1 LNHDA, CDR2 SQIVND (reference sequence).

The V call is TRBV5-1, the J call TRBJ2-6; 10 nucleotides agree with TRBD2. Germline V gene lookup returns CDR1 SGHRS and CDR2 YFSETQ. The CDR3 is 18 amino acids. The junction had 4 bases not matched to a gene; V was cut back by 1 base and J by 0 bases. The CDR3 DNA sequence: TGCGCCAGCAGCTTGAGTGCTAGCGGGAGCTCTGGGGCCAACGTCCTGACTTTC. It codes for CASSLSASGSSGANVLTF.

This clonotype was counted a single time. The V and J genes are TRBV11-3 and TRBJ2-5; D remains ambiguous. Germline assignment: CDR1 SGHNT and CDR2 YENEEA. This CDR3 has 14 residues. With 5 bases removed from V and 5 bases from J, the gap between germline ends came to 15 bases. CDR3 in DNA: TGTGCCAGCAGCCCTTGGGATGGTCGGGAGACCCAGTACTTC. Its protein product is CASSPWDGRETQYF.

This clonotype was detected ten times or more. The V call is TRBV13, the J call TRBJ2-1; 8 positions agree with TRBD2. V dropped 4 bases and J dropped 0; count of bases not matched to a gene: 8. The CDR3 is made up of 17 amino acids. Germline CDR1 is PRHDT and CDR2 is FYEKMQ (reference sequence). For the CDR3, the DNA is TGTGCCAGCAGCTCCCTCGCTAGCGGGCACTCCTACAATGAGCAGTTCTTC. Encoded protein: CASSSLASGHSYNEQFF.

At least ten counts were recorded for this clonotype. The chain is built from TRBV18 and TRBJ2-5; tentatively, D is TRBD1 or TRBD2 (6 bases each). The CDR3 sequence is 16 residues long. Germline V gene data show CDR1 as KGHSH and CDR2 as LQKENI. The V and J ends lost 2 bases and 1 base respectively, with 14 bases between them. The CDR3 reads CASSPGGQYPQETQYF. CDR3 bases: TGTGCCAGCTCACCAGGGGGGCAGTACCCCCAAGAGACCCAGTACTTC. The whole variable domain, remainder taken from reference TRBV18 and TRBJ2-5, is NAGVMQNPRHLVRRRGQEARLRCSPMKGHSHVYWYRQLPEEGLKFMVYLQKENIIDESGMPKERFSAEFPKEGPSILRIQQVVRGDSAAYFCASSPGGQYPQETQYFGPGTRLLVL.

Note on this clonotype: It is likely a read error, because the conserved phenylalanine at the end of the CDR3 is missing. The chain employs TRBV7-3 and TRBJ2-1; the D gene is possibly TRBD1 (5 bases). CDR1 and CDR2 from the germline V gene are SGHTA and FQGTGA. The CDR3 has 14 residues. Here the CDR3 DNA reads TGTGCCAGCAGCTCCCAGGGCTCCTACGATGAGCAGTTCCTC. Amino acid sequence: CASSSQGSYDEQFL.

This clonotype was seen a handful of times. The rearrangement links TRBV9 to TRBJ1-6, with a tentative D call TRBD1 (6 bases). The length of the CDR3 is 12 residues. Looked up from germline, CDR1 is SGDLS and CDR2 is YYNGEE. The V end lost 5 bases, the J end lost 10 bases, and 10 bases lay between the germline ends. This CDR3 reads CASRQGGSPLHF. The CDR3, as DNA: TGTGCCAGCAGACAGGGTGGGTCACCCCTCCACTTT.

The V and J genes are TRBV20-1 and TRBJ2-7, with 10 nucleotides matching TRBD1. After removal of 4 bases from V and 1 base from J, the junction contained 4 bases not matched to a gene. This CDR3 contains 14 residues. Germline V gene lookup returns CDR1 DFQATT and CDR2 SNEGSKA (reference sequence). The CDR3 loop reads CSATRGQGSYEQYF. DNA of the CDR3: TGCAGTGCTACTAGGGGACAGGGGTCCTACGAGCAGTACTTC.

This clonotype has at least ten counts. This chain connects TRBV11-1 to TRBJ2-4, with 8 bases identical to TRBD1. Germline assignment: CDR1 SGHAT and CDR2 FQDESV (reference sequence). The CDR3 has 14 amino acids. J gave up 8 bases and V 2 bases, and 5 bases lay outside the gene matches. CDR3 region: CASSLSQGGDIQYF. In nucleotides, the CDR3 is TGTGCCAGCAGCTTATCACAGGGGGGTGACATTCAGTACTTC.

The gene calls are TRBV19 and TRBJ2-7; D perhaps matches TRBD1 (5 bases). CDR3 length: 15 residues. V lost 6 bases and J 3 bases, leaving 18 bases between the germline ends. In germline, CDR1 is LNHDA, CDR2 SQIVND (reference sequence). CDR3 in amino acids: CASSHPAGSVYEQYF. Here the CDR3 DNA reads TGTGCCAGTAGCCACCCGGCAGGGTCAGTCTACGAGCAGTACTTC.

The gene calls are TRBV20-1 and TRBJ2-7; 16 positions agree with TRBD2. This CDR3 spans 16 amino acids. Per germline, CDR1 DFQATT and CDR2 SNEGSKA (reference sequence). V shed 0 bases, J shed 4 bases, and the junction held 3 bases outside the gene matches. CDR3 DNA sequence: TGCAGTGCTAGAGACGGGACTAGCGGGAGGGCTTACGAGCAGTACTTC. Its translation is CSARDGTSGRAYEQYF.

The table lists this clonotype with many counts. The chain employs TRBV3-1 and TRBJ1-3; D gene ambiguous. Germline-derived CDR1 and CDR2 are LGHDT and YNNKEL (reference sequence). This CDR3 is 15 amino acids long. V was shortened by 1 base and J by 0 bases, with 7 bases between the two germline ends. The CDR3 DNA reads TGTGCCAGCAGCCAAGGTACCAGCTCTGGAAACACCATATATTTT. Translation: CASSQGTSSGNTIYF.

This clonotype was found many times. V gene TRBV12-3 or TRBV12-4 combines with J gene TRBJ2-3; the D is unclear. The CDR3 is 12 residues long. V gave up 2 bases and J gave up 7 bases, with 7 bases separating them. For the CDR3, the DNA is TGTGCCAGCAGTTTAATGCCCCATACGCAGTATTTT. Its translation: CASSLMPHTQYF.

The chain joins TRBV12-3 or TRBV12-4 to TRBJ2-7; 9 bases agree with TRBD1. The CDR3 is 15 residues long. Losses at the gene ends were 3 bases for V and 2 bases for J; bases not matched to a gene: 5. The CDR3 spells CASSFGTGRAYEQYF. CDR3 DNA: TGTGCCAGCAGTTTCGGGACAGGGAGGGCCTACGAGCAGTACTTC.

The genes are TRBV24-1 and TRBJ1-4; D ambiguous. V lost 4 bases to trimming and J lost 8 bases, with 13 bases between them. The CDR3 spans 14 residues. Germline CDR1 KGHDR, CDR2 SFDVKD. CDR3 in DNA: TGTGCCACCAGTGACGCAAGCCCTGCGGAAAAACTGTTTTTT. Its protein is CATSDASPAEKLFF.

The sample holds a few counts of this clonotype. The chain uses TRBV20-1 and TRBJ2-1; 15 nucleotides match TRBD2. The CDR3 has 15 residues. Germline V gene sequence: CDR1 DFQATT, CDR2 SNEGSKA (reference sequence). J lost 5 bases, V lost 5 bases, and 4 bases had no gene match. CDR3: CSAGGTSGGNNEQFF. DNA for the CDR3: TGCAGTGCTGGGGGGACTAGCGGGGGGAACAATGAGCAGTTCTTC.

The gene calls are TRBV12-3 or TRBV12-4 and TRBJ1-2, with a weak D call TRBD1 (5 bases). Trimming removed 2 bases from V and 3 bases from J, with 7 bases in between. The CDR3 is made up of 13 amino acids. CDR3 DNA: TGTGCCAGCAGTTTACAGGGTTACTATGGCTACACCTTC. Encoded protein: CASSLQGYYGYTF.

The chain couples TRBV7-8 to TRBJ1-1; no reliable D call. The CDR3 consists of 14 residues. Germline V gene lookup returns CDR1 SGHVS and CDR2 FQNEAQ. V lost 5 bases and J 1 base, leaving 11 bases between the germline ends. CDR3 in amino acids: CASSIMAENTEAFF. For the CDR3, the DNA is TGTGCCAGCAGCATTATGGCAGAGAACACTGAAGCTTTCTTT.